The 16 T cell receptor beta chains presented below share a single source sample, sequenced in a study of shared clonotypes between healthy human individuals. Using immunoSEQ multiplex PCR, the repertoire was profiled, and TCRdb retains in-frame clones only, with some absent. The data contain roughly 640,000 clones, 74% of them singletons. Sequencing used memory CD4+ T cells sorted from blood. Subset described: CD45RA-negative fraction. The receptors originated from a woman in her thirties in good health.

The CDR3 region has the DNA TGTGCCAGCAGAACGGGGGGGAAAGCTTTCTTT. This translates into CASRTGGKAFF. This sequence joins TRBV25-1 and TRBJ1-1; D is possibly TRBD1 (5 bases). The germline V gene encodes CDR1 MGHDK and CDR2 SYGVNS. CDR3 size: 11 residues. V was clipped by 6 bases and J by 9 bases, with 11 bases between them.

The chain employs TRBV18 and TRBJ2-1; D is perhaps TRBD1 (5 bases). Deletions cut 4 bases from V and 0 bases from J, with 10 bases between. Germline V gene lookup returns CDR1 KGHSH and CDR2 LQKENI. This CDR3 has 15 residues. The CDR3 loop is CASSLRQSSYNEQFF. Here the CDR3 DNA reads TGTGCCAGCTCACTACGACAGAGCTCCTACAATGAGCAGTTCTTC.

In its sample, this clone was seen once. The CDR3 loop reads CASAMGIQETQYF. The CDR3 nucleotides read TGTGCCAGCGCCATGGGGATTCAAGAGACCCAGTACTTC. The chain links TRBV2 to TRBJ2-5; unclear D gene. The CDR3 covers 13 residues. The germline V and J ends were trimmed by 8 bases and 2 bases, with 12 bases remaining between them. CDR1 and CDR2 (germline): SNHLY, FYNNEI.

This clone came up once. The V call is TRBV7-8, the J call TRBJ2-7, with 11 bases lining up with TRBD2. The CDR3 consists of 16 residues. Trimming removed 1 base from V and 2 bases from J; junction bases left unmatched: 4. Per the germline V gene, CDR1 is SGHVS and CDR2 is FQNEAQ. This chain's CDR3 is CASSLGLAGNTYEQYF. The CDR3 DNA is TGTGCCAGCAGCTTAGGACTAGCGGGAAACACCTACGAGCAGTACTTC.

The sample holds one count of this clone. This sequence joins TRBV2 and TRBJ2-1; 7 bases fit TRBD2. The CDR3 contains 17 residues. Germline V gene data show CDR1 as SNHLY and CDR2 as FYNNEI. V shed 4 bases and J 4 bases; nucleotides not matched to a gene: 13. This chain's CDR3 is CASSAPHGGSRYNEQFF. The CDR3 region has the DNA TGTGCCAGCAGTGCCCCGCATGGCGGGAGTAGATACAATGAGCAGTTCTTC.

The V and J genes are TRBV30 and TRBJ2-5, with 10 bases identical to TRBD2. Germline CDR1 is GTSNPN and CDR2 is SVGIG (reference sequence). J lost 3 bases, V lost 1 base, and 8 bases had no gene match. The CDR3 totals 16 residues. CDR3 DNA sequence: TGTGCCTGGAGTGAAGGAACCCTAGCGGGGGAAGAGACCCAGTACTTC. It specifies CAWSEGTLAGEETQYF.

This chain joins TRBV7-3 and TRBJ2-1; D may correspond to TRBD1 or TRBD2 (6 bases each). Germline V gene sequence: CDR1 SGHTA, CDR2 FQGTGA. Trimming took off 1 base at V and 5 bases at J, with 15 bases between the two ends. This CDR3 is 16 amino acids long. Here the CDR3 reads CASSLRPGGVDNEQFF. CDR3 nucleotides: TGTGCCAGCAGCTTAAGACCCGGGGGCGTAGACAATGAGCAGTTCTTC.

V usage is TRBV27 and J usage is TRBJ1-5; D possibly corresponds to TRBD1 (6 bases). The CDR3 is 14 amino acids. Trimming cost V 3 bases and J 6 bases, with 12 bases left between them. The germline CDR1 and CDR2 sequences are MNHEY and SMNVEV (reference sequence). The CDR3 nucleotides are TGTGCCAGCAGTTTGCGAGGGGGAAGTCAGCCCCAGCATTTT. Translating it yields CASSLRGGSQPQHF.

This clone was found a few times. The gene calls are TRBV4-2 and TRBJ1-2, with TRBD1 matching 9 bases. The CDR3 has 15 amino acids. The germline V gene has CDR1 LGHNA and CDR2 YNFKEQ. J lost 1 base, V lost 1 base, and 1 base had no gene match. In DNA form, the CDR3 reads TGTGCCAGCAGCCAAGCGGGACAGGGTAACTATGGCTACACCTTC. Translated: CASSQAGQGNYGYTF.

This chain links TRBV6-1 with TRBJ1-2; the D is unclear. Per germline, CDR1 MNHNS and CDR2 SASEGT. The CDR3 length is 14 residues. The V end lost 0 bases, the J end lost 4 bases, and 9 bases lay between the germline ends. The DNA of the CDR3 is TGTGCCAGCAGTGAAGCGGTCGGACCCTATGGCTACACCTTC. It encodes CASSEAVGPYGYTF.

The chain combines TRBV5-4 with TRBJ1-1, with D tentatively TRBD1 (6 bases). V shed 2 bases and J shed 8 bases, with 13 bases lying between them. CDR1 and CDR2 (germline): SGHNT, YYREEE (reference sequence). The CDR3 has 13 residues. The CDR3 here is CASSLIKGGEAFF. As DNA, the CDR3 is TGTGCCAGCAGCTTAATTAAGGGGGGGGAAGCTTTCTTT.

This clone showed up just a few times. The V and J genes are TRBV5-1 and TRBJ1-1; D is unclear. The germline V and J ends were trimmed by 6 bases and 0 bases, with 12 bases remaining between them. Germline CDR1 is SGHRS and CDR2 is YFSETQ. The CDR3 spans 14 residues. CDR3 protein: CASKVDTVNTEAFF. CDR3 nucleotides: TGCGCCAGCAAAGTTGACACGGTGAACACTGAAGCTTTCTTT.

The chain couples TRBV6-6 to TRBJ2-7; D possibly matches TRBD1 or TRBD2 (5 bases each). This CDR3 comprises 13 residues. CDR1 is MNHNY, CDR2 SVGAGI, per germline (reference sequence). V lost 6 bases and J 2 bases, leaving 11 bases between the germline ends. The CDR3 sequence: CASSSGTTYEQYF. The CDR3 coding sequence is TGTGCCAGCAGCAGTGGGACGACCTACGAGCAGTACTTC.

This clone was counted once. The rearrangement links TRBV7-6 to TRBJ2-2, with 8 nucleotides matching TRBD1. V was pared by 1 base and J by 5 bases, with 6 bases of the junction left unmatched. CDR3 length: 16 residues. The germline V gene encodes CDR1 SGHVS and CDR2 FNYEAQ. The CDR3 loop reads CASSLVTGVPTGELFF. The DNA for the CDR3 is TGTGCCAGCAGCTTAGTGACAGGGGTGCCTACCGGGGAGCTGTTTTTT. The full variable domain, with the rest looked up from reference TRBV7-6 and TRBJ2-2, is GAGVSQSPRYKVTKRGQDVALRCDPISGHVSLYWYRQALGQGPEFLTYFNYEAQQDKSGLPNDRFSAERPEGSISTLTIQRTEQRDSAMYRCASSLVTGVPTGELFFGEGSRLTVL.

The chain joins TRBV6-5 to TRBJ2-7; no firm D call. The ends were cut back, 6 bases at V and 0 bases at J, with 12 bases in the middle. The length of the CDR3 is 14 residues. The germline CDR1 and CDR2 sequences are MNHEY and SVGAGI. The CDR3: CASRRTTNSYEQYF. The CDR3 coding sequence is TGTGCCAGCAGACGAACAACCAACTCCTACGAGCAGTACTTC.

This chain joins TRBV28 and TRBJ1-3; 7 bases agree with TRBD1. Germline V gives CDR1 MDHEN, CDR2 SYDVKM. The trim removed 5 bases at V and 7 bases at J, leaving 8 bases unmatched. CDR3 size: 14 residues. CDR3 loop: CASSLGAGGNTIYF. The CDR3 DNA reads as TGTGCCAGCAGTCTAGGGGCAGGGGGTAACACCATATATTTT. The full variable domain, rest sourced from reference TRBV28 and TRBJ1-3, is DVKVTQSSRYLVKRTGEKVFLECVQDMDHENMFWYRQDPGLGLRLIYFSYDVKMKEKGDIPEGYSVSREKKERFSLILESASTNQTSMYLCASSLGAGGNTIYFGEGSWLTVV.